This T cell receptor beta chain was captured by sequencing in a study of T cells in Graves' hyperthyroidism and ophthalmopathy. There were TCR beta CDR3 regions amplified from RNA transcripts. When the TCR CDR3 underwent first-round RT-PCR, the HTBI primer set was used. TCRdb re-called the multiplex PCR reads with MiXCR, one entry per CDR3 protein. The sample gives 400,000 to 550,000 distinct CDR3 sequences, approximately 25% of which show up once; roughly 10% is in the top ten. Fresh peripheral blood, 9.5 to 10 ml of it, supplied the PBMCs. Trimming shortened V by 5 bases and J by 6 bases, and 13 bases separated the two germline ends. This CDR3 comprises 13 residues.

This receptor was taken from a woman younger than 45 with Graves' ophthalmopathy. This sequence joins TRBV12-3 or TRBV12-4 and TRBJ1-1; D not certain. The sequenced material came from blood. CDR3 amino acids: CASSPVPTAEAFF. DNA of the CDR3: TGTGCCAGCAGTCCAGTACCTACCGCTGAAGCTTTCTTT.